The 28 T cell receptor beta chains in this list originate from one sample, sequenced in a study of shared clonotypes between healthy human individuals. Assay used: immunoSEQ multiplex PCR; TCRdb lists only in-frame clones, some missing. The sample gives around 2.1 million clones, just over 90% of which show up once; 1.5% to 2% is in the top ten. The naive CD8 fraction comprised CD45RO-negative cells positively selected for CCR7 and excluded terminally differentiated effector memory CD45RA+ cells. Material for sequencing was naive CD8+ T cells from PBMCs. The receptors were gathered from a man aged 18-30 years in good health. Some clones in this sample may be carry-over from other donors' samples.

V usage is TRBV19 and J usage is TRBJ1-1; the D is unclear. The CDR3 has 15 amino acids. The V end was cut by 0 bases, the J end by 5 bases, with 13 bases between. Germline V gene data show CDR1 as LNHDA and CDR2 as SQIVND (reference sequence). CDR3 in DNA: TGTGCCAGTAGTATAGATCTTGGGAAGTTGACTGAAGCTTTCTTT. Its protein product is CASSIDLGKLTEAFF.

A single count supports this clone. This chain links TRBV5-6 with TRBJ2-5; D is tentatively TRBD1 or TRBD2 (6 bases each). Trimming took 3 bases from V and 5 from J, leaving 11 bases between them. Germline values: CDR1 SGHDT, CDR2 YYEEEE. The CDR3 loop spans 13 amino acids. The CDR3 loop reads CASSSGGAETQYF. In DNA form, the CDR3 reads TGTGCCAGCAGCTCCGGGGGCGCGGAGACCCAGTACTTC.

The chain employs TRBV29-1 and TRBJ2-7; possibly TRBD1 for D (6 bases). The CDR3 contains 12 residues. From germline, CDR1 is SQVTM and CDR2 ANQGSEA. V dropped 6 bases and J dropped 3 bases, with 12 bases sitting between them. CDR3 coding DNA: TGCAGCGTACAGGGCCCCGGCTACGAGCAGTACTTC. Protein product: CSVQGPGYEQYF.

The chain combines TRBV14 with TRBJ1-4, with 7 bases fitting TRBD1. The V segment lost 3 bases and the J segment 14 bases; nucleotides outside the gene matches: 9. The CDR3 is 13 amino acids. From germline, CDR1 is SGHDN and CDR2 FVKESK. CDR3 amino acids: CASSHTGAPSLFF. The CDR3 DNA sequence: TGTGCCAGCAGCCACACAGGGGCCCCCTCTCTGTTTTTT.

The chain uses TRBV11-2 and TRBJ1-2; D ambiguous. This CDR3 has 15 residues. V was clipped by 4 bases and J by 1 base, with 13 bases between them. The germline CDR1 and CDR2 sequences are SGHAT and FQNNGV. CDR3 in amino acids: CASSSESWGNYGYTF. DNA of the CDR3: TGTGCCAGCAGCTCCGAGTCGTGGGGTAACTATGGCTACACCTTC.

CDR3 bases: TGTGCCAGCAGTCAGGGAGTCTATCAGCCCCAGCATTTT. Translated, it gives CASSQGVYQPQHF. The genes are TRBV28 and TRBJ1-5; TRBD1 is a possible D gene (5 bases). The germline V gene encodes CDR1 MDHEN and CDR2 SYDVKM. The V and J ends lost 5 bases and 5 bases respectively, with 10 bases between them. There are 13 residues in the CDR3. The whole variable domain, filled in from reference TRBV28 and TRBJ1-5, reads DVKVTQSSRYLVKRTGEKVFLECVQDMDHENMFWYRQDPGLGLRLIYFSYDVKMKEKGDIPEGYSVSREKKERFSLILESASTNQTSMYLCASSQGVYQPQHFGDGTRLSIL.

This chain uses TRBV19 with TRBJ2-1; TRBD1 matches 7 bases. V lost 7 bases, J lost 5 bases, and 11 bases stayed unmatched. The CDR3 extends over 15 amino acids. CDR1 is LNHDA and CDR2 is SQIVND in the germline V gene (reference sequence). In DNA, the CDR3 is TGTGCCAGTACCATAGGGGGCCCACTCAACAATGAGCAGTTCTTC. The encoded protein is CASTIGGPLNNEQFF.

This chain connects TRBV4-2 to TRBJ2-7, with 7 bases matching TRBD2. J gave up 0 bases and V 3 bases, and 5 bases lay outside the gene matches. The CDR3 spans 15 residues. Germline CDR1 LGHNA, CDR2 YNFKEQ. This chain's CDR3 is CASSQTSQSSYEQYF. The CDR3 nucleotides read TGTGCCAGCAGCCAGACTAGCCAGAGCTCCTACGAGCAGTACTTC.

The table lists this clone with a count of one. This rearrangement joins TRBV6-5 to TRBJ2-7; no clear D gene. This CDR3 is built from 13 residues. Germline V CDR1 and CDR2: MNHEY, SVGAGI. The V end was cut by 2 bases, the J end by 3 bases, with 8 bases between. CDR3: CASSYTGYYEQYF. In DNA form, the CDR3 reads TGTGCCAGCAGTTACACGGGTTACTACGAGCAGTACTTC.

The V and J genes are TRBV29-1 and TRBJ2-7, with TRBD1 matching over 8 bases. CDR1 is SQVTM and CDR2 is ANQGSEA in the germline V gene. The CDR3 is 16 residues long. Trimming at V came to 5 bases and at J to 2 bases, leaving 14 bases not matched to a gene. CDR3 sequence: CSVPPEGGRGPYEQYF. CDR3 sequence (DNA): TGCAGCGTTCCTCCGGAGGGTGGCAGGGGGCCCTACGAGCAGTACTTC.

Of note for this clone: The sample contains more than one DNA sequence encoding this CDR3. V usage is TRBV9 and J usage is TRBJ1-5; D call uncertain. This CDR3 is built from 14 residues. Germline-derived CDR1 and CDR2 are SGDLS and YYNGEE. Trimming cost V 4 bases and J 2 bases, with 10 bases left between them. CDR3 bases: TGTGCCAGCAGCCCTGACATGGGCAATCAGCCCCAGCATTTT. Its translation: CASSPDMGNQPQHF. The complete variable domain, with remaining parts taken from reference TRBV9 and TRBJ1-5, reads DSGVTQTPKHLITATGQRVTLRCSPRSGDLSVYWYQQSLDQGLQFLIQYYNGEERAKGNILERFSAQQFPDLHSELNLSSLELGDSALYFCASSPDMGNQPQHFGDGTRLSIL.

The V gene is TRBV7-9, the J gene TRBJ2-7; 9 nucleotides line up with TRBD1. This CDR3 is built from 15 residues. V gave up 5 bases and J gave up 6 bases; unmatched junction bases: 11. The germline V gene encodes CDR1 SEHNR and CDR2 FQNEAQ (reference sequence). The CDR3, as DNA: TGTGCCAGCAGCCCACCGGGACAGGGTTATAGCGAGCAGTACTTC. It translates to CASSPPGQGYSEQYF.

The chain couples TRBV4-1 to TRBJ1-3; no reliable D call. V dropped 3 bases and J dropped 2 bases, with 11 bases sitting between them. CDR3 length equals 15 residues. Germline CDR1 MGHRA, CDR2 YSYEKL. The CDR3 is CASSHQRVTGNTIYF. In DNA form, the CDR3 reads TGCGCCAGCAGCCATCAAAGGGTTACTGGAAACACCATATATTTT.

The chain joins TRBV19 to TRBJ1-5, with D uncertain. Germline V lookup: CDR1 LNHDA, CDR2 SQIVND (reference sequence). V gave up 2 bases and J gave up 6 bases, with 14 bases separating them. The CDR3 is 15 amino acids. The CDR3 protein is CASSIRLTGIQPQHF. The CDR3 nucleotides read TGTGCCAGTAGTATAAGGCTTACGGGAATTCAGCCCCAGCATTTT.

The chain uses TRBV15 and TRBJ2-5; tentative D call: TRBD2 (6 bases). V was clipped by 9 bases and J by 1 base, with 12 bases between them. In germline, CDR1 is LNHNV, CDR2 YYDKDF (reference sequence). This CDR3 is built from 13 residues. The CDR3 region has the DNA TGTGCCACTCTCCGGGACTTCCAAGAGACCCAGTACTTC. It translates to CATLRDFQETQYF.

This clone was counted between two and nine times. This chain connects TRBV7-9 to TRBJ2-1, with TRBD2 as a possible D gene (6 bases). The V end was cut by 6 bases, the J end by 9 bases, with 6 bases between. In germline, CDR1 is SEHNR, CDR2 FQNEAQ (reference sequence). CDR3 length: 10 residues. CDR3 bases: TGTGCCAGCAGGGGGGGTGAGCAGTTCTTC. Protein: CASRGGEQFF.

The V gene is TRBV5-6, the J gene TRBJ1-6; weak D call: TRBD1 (5 bases). The germline V and J ends were trimmed by 4 bases and 10 bases, with 9 bases remaining between them. The CDR3 spans 12 residues. Germline assignment: CDR1 SGHDT and CDR2 YYEEEE. The CDR3 region has the DNA TGTGCCAGCAGCCTAAGGGGATCACCCCTCCACTTT. This codes for CASSLRGSPLHF.

This chain links TRBV28 with TRBJ2-7, with 9 nucleotides matching TRBD2. The CDR3 contains 14 residues. Germline CDR1 is MDHEN and CDR2 is SYDVKM. Unmatched junction bases numbered 10, after V lost 7 bases and J lost 6 bases. The CDR3 protein is CASTLGLAPSEQYF. Written as DNA, the CDR3 is TGTGCCAGCACCCTGGGACTAGCCCCCTCCGAGCAGTACTTC. Supplemented by reference TRBV28 and TRBJ2-7, the full variable domain reads DVKVTQSSRYLVKRTGEKVFLECVQDMDHENMFWYRQDPGLGLRLIYFSYDVKMKEKGDIPEGYSVSREKKERFSLILESASTNQTSMYLCASTLGLAPSEQYFGPGTRLTVT.

This chain links TRBV5-1 with TRBJ2-1; 7 bases fit TRBD2. V dropped 4 bases and J dropped 5; count of bases not matched to a gene: 6. Germline values: CDR1 SGHRS, CDR2 YFSETQ. The CDR3 covers 14 residues. The CDR3 loop reads CASSQPGLNNEQFF. The CDR3 DNA reads TGCGCCAGCAGCCAGCCGGGACTAAACAATGAGCAGTTCTTC.

In this sample, this clone turned up many times. J is TRBJ2-1 and V is TRBV7-9; D could derive from TRBD1 or TRBD2 (5 bases each). The length of the CDR3 is 15 residues. CDR1 is SEHNR, CDR2 FQNEAQ, per germline (reference sequence). V was shortened by 1 base and J by 6 bases, with 13 bases between the two germline ends. CDR3 protein: CASSLEVGTLNEQFF. The CDR3 bases are TGTGCCAGCAGCTTAGAGGTGGGGACCCTCAATGAGCAGTTCTTC.

The chain is built from TRBV7-9 and TRBJ1-1, with D possibly being TRBD1 (5 bases). Trimming removed 5 bases from V and 1 base from J, with 17 bases in between. The CDR3 sequence is 16 residues long. Germline CDR1 SEHNR, CDR2 FQNEAQ (reference sequence). CDR3 coding DNA: TGTGCCAGCAGCCCTGTGTTGACAGAGAGGAACACTGAAGCTTTCTTT. This translates into CASSPVLTERNTEAFF.

V gene TRBV9 combines with J gene TRBJ1-3, with D maybe TRBD1 (6 bases). The V end was cut by 4 bases, the J end by 4 bases, with 15 bases between. Germline lookup yields CDR1 SGDLS and CDR2 YYNGEE. This CDR3 region has 15 residues. The CDR3 nucleotides read TGTGCCAGCAGCCCCACAAAGGGGGAGGGAAACACCATATATTTT. As protein: CASSPTKGEGNTIYF.

Comments on this clone: A much larger clone differs by one base, so this may be a read error. The same CDR3 can be traced to other DNA sequences in this sample. The chain recombines TRBV7-2 with TRBJ2-7; D ambiguous. Between the trimmed V and J ends, which lost 3 bases and 3 bases, there was a span of 3 bases. This CDR3 comprises 11 residues. Germline CDR1 and CDR2: SGHTA and FQGNSA. CDR3 sequence reads: CASSLNYEQYF. CDR3 bases: TGTGCCAGCAGCTTGAACTACGAGCAGTACTTC. The full variable domain, with the rest looked up from reference TRBV7-2 and TRBJ2-7, is GAGVSQSPSNKVTEKGKDVELRCDPISGHTALYWYRQSLGQGLEFLIYFQGNSAPDKSGLPSDRFSAERTGGSVSTLTIQRTQQEDSAVYLCASSLNYEQYFGPGTRLTVT.

This chain connects TRBV29-1 to TRBJ2-7, with 10 bases lining up with TRBD2. With 7 bases clipped from V and 3 bases from J, the junction kept 12 bases outside the gene matches. Germline V CDR1 and CDR2: SQVTM, ANQGSEA. CDR3 length equals 15 residues. CDR3 nucleotide sequence: TGCAGCGCCGAGGAGCGGGAGGGCCTTAACTACGAGCAGTACTTC. Translated, it gives CSAEEREGLNYEQYF.

This chain uses TRBV28 with TRBJ2-1; no clear D gene. V was shortened by 8 bases and J by 8 bases, with 25 bases between the two germline ends. CDR3 length equals 16 residues. In germline, CDR1 is MDHEN, CDR2 SYDVKM. CDR3 nucleotides: TGTGCCAGCTTAGGCGCTCCTGGCCGAAAGGCGGATGAGCAGTTCTTC. Amino acids: CASLGAPGRKADEQFF. The full variable domain, in which reference TRBV28 and TRBJ2-1 provide the parts outside the CDR3, is DVKVTQSSRYLVKRTGEKVFLECVQDMDHENMFWYRQDPGLGLRLIYFSYDVKMKEKGDIPEGYSVSREKKERFSLILESASTNQTSMYLCASLGAPGRKADEQFFGPGTRLTVL.

This clone occurred a few times. V and J are TRBV14 and TRBJ1-1, with unresolved D. The length of the CDR3 is 16 residues. V was cut by 3 bases and J by 0 bases, with 14 bases left in between. Germline loops: CDR1 SGHDN, CDR2 FVKESK. The DNA for the CDR3 is TGTGCCAGCAGCCAGGGCAGGTTAGCTATGAACACTGAAGCTTTCTTT. It yields the protein CASSQGRLAMNTEAFF.

The chain couples TRBV2 to TRBJ2-6; D unresolved. The germline CDR1 and CDR2 sequences are SNHLY and FYNNEI. This CDR3 is 15 amino acids long. The germline V and J ends were trimmed by 6 bases and 0 bases, with 9 bases remaining between them. DNA for the CDR3: TGTGCCAGCAGGGATAAGGACTCTGGGGCCAACGTCCTGACTTTC. Amino acid sequence: CASRDKDSGANVLTF. The full variable domain, with the rest looked up from reference TRBV2 and TRBJ2-6, is EPEVTQTPSHQVTQMGQEVILRCVPISNHLYFYWYRQILGQKVEFLVSFYNNEISEKSEIFDDQFSVERPDGSNFTLKIRSTKLEDSAMYFCASRDKDSGANVLTFGAGSRLTVL.

This chain uses TRBV27 with TRBJ2-3; D is unclear. This CDR3 spans 13 amino acids. The V and J ends lost 6 bases and 7 bases respectively, with 14 bases between them. In germline, CDR1 is MNHEY, CDR2 SMNVEV (reference sequence). Here the CDR3 DNA reads TGTGCCAGCAGGACTCCCCGTGATCATACGCAGTATTTT. Residues: CASRTPRDHTQYF.